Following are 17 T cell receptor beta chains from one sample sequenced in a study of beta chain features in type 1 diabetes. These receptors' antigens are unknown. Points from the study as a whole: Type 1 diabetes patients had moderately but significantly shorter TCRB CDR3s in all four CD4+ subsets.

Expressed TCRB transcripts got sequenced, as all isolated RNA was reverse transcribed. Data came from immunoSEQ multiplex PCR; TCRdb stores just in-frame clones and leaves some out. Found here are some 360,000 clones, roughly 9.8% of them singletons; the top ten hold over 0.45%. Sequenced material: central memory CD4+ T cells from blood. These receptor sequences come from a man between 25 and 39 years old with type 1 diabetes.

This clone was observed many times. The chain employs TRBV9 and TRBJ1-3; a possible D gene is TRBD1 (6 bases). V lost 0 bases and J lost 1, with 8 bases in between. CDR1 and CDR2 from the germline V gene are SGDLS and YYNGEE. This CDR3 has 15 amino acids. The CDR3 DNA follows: TGTGCCAGCAGCGTAGAAGGGACATCTGGAAACACCATATATTTT. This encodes CASSVEGTSGNTIYF.

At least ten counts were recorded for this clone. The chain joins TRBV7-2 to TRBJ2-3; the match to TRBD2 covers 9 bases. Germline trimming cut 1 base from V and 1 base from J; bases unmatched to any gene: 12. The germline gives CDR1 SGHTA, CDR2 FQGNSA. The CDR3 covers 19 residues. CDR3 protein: CASSLEVLAGYQGTDTQYF. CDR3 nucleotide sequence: TGTGCCAGCAGCTTAGAAGTTCTAGCGGGGTATCAGGGCACAGATACGCAGTATTTT.

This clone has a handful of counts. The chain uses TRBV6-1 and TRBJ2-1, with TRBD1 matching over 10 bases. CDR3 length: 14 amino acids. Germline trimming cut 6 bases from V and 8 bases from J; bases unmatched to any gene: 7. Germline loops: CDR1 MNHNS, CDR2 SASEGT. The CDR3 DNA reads TGTGCCAGCAGCCGGACAGGGGGTTCCGATGAGCAGTTCTTC. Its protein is CASSRTGGSDEQFF.

CDR3 residues: CASSRGREQPQHF. CDR3 nucleotide sequence: TGTGCCAGCAGCAGGGGGCGCGAACAGCCCCAGCATTTT. The chain has TRBV5-4 and TRBJ1-5, with 7 bases fitting TRBD1. In germline, CDR1 is SGHNT, CDR2 YYREEE (reference sequence). The CDR3 has 13 amino acids. J was trimmed by 7 bases and V by 4 bases; bases with no gene match: 5. Full variable domain (missing parts from reference TRBV5-4 and TRBJ1-5): ETGVTQSPTHLIKTRGQQVTLRCSSQSGHNTVSWYQQALGQGPQFIFQYYREEENGRGNFPPRFSGLQFPNYSSELNVNALELDDSALYLCASSRGREQPQHFGDGTRLSIL.

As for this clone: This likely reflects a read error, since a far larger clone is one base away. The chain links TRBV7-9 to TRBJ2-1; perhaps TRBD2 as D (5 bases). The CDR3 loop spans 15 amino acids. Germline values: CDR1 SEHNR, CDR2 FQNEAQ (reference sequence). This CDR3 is CASISGRSSYNERFF. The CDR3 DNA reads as TGTGCCAGCATAAGCGGTCGAAGCTCCTACAATGAGCGGTTCTTC.

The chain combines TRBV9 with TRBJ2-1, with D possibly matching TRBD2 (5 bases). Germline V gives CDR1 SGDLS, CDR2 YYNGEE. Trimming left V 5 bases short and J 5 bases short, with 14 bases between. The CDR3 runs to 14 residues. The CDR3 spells CASSLEVSNNEQFF. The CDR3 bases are TGTGCCAGCAGTTTGGAGGTGTCAAACAATGAGCAGTTCTTC. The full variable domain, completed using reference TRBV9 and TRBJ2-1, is DSGVTQTPKHLITATGQRVTLRCSPRSGDLSVYWYQQSLDQGLQFLIQYYNGEERAKGNILERFSAQQFPDLHSELNLSSLELGDSALYFCASSLEVSNNEQFFGPGTRLTVL.

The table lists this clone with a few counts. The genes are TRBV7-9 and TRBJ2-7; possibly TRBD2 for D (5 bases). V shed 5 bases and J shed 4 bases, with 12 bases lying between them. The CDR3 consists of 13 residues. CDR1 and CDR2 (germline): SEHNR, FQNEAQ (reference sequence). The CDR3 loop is CASSRDNMYEQYF. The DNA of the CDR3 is TGTGCCAGCAGCCGGGATAATATGTACGAGCAGTACTTC. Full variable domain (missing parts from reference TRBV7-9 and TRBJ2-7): DTGVSQNPRHKITKRGQNVTFRCDPISEHNRLYWYRQTLGQGPEFLTYFQNEAQLEKSRLLSDRFSAERPKGSFSTLEIQRTEQGDSAMYLCASSRDNMYEQYFGPGTRLTVT.

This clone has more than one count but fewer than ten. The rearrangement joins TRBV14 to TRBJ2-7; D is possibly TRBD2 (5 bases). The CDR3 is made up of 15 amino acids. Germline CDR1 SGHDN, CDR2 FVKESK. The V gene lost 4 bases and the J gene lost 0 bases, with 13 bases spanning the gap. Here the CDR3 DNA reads TGTGCCAGCAGCCCTTACTCCGGGAACTCCTACGAGCAGTACTTC. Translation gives CASSPYSGNSYEQYF.

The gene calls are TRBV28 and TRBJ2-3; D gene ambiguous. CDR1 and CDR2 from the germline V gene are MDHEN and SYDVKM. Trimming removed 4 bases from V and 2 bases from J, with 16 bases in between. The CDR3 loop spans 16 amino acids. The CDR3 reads CASSSLRLGSTDTQYF. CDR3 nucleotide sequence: TGTGCCAGCAGTTCGCTCCGACTCGGTTCCACAGATACGCAGTATTTT.

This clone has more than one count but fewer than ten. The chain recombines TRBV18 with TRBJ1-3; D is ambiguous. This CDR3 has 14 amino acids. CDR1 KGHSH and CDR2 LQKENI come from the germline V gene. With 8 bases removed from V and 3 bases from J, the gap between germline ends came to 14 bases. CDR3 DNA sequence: TGTGCCAGCCGTGAGAGGGCTAGTGGAAACACCATATATTTT. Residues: CASRERASGNTIYF.

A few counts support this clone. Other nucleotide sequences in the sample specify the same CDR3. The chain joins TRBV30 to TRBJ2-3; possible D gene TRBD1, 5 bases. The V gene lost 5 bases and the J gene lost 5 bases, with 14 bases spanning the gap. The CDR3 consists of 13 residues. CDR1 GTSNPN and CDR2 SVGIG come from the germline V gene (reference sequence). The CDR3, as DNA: TGTGCCTGGGTCGAAGGGGCAGAAGATACGCAGTATTTT. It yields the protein CAWVEGAEDTQYF.

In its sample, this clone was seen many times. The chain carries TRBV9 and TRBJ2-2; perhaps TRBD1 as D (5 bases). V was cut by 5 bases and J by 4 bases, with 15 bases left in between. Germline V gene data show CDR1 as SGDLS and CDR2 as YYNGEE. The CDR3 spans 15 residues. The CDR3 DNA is TGTGCCAGCAGTCGCACAGCAGGGCGCACCGGGGAGCTGTTTTTT. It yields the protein CASSRTAGRTGELFF.

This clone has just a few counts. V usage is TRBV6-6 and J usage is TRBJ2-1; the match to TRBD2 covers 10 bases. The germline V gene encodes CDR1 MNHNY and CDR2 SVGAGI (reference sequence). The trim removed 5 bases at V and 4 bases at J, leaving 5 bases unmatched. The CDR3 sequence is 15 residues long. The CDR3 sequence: CASSVAGGPYNEQFF. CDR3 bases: TGTGCCAGCAGTGTAGCGGGGGGCCCTTACAATGAGCAGTTCTTC.

The chain's CDR3 is CASTQPGQGETQYF. CDR3 DNA sequence: TGTGCCAGCACCCAACCAGGACAGGGTGAGACCCAGTACTTC. The V call is TRBV11-1, the J call TRBJ2-5, with 8 nucleotides matching TRBD1. This CDR3 has 14 residues. CDR1 is SGHAT and CDR2 is FQDESV in the germline V gene (reference sequence). Trimming cost V 7 bases and J 5 bases; bases outside gene matches: 9.

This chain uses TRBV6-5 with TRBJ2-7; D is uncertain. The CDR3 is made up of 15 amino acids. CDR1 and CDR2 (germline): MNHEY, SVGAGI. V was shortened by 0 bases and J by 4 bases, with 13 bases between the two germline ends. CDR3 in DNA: TGTGCCAGCAGTTACTCCCAAAACCTTTATTACGAGCAGTACTTC. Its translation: CASSYSQNLYYEQYF.

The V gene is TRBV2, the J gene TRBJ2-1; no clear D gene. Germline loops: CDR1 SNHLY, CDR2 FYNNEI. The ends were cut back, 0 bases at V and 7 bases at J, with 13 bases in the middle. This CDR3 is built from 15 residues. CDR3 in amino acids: CASSEALPAWNEQFF. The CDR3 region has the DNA TGTGCCAGCAGTGAAGCGCTGCCGGCCTGGAATGAGCAGTTCTTC. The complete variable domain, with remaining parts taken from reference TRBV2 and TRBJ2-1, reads EPEVTQTPSHQVTQMGQEVILRCVPISNHLYFYWYRQILGQKVEFLVSFYNNEISEKSEIFDDQFSVERPDGSNFTLKIRSTKLEDSAMYFCASSEALPAWNEQFFGPGTRLTVL.

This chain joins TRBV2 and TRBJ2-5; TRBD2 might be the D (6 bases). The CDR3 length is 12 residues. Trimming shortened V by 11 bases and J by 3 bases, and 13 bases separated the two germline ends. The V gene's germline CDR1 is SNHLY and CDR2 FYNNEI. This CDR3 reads CAGRLGEETQYF. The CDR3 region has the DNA TGTGCCGGGCGACTAGGCGAAGAGACCCAGTACTTC.